The 14 T cell receptor beta chains presented below share a single source sample, sequenced in a study of T cell responses to AZD1222 COVID-19 vaccine. Measured with immunoSEQ multiplex PCR; TCRdb has only the in-frame clones, and not every one. The sample has about 56,000 clones, 65% to 90% seen once. Material: peripheral blood, obtained 28 days after the second AZD1222 dose. The receptors come from an adult who received the AZD1222 COVID-19 vaccine.

CDR3 amino acids: CASMTGEQPQHF. The DNA for the CDR3 is TGTGCCAGCATGACAGGGGAACAGCCCCAGCATTTT. This chain connects TRBV28 to TRBJ1-5, with 8 positions matching TRBD1. The CDR3 totals 12 residues. V trimming: 7 bases; J trimming: 7 bases; junction bases outside the gene matches: 3. CDR1 is MDHEN, CDR2 SYDVKM, per germline.

V and J are TRBV27 and TRBJ2-1, with 9 bases matching TRBD2. The CDR3 consists of 15 residues. With V trimmed by 5 bases and J by 9 bases, 11 bases remained unmatched. The germline gives CDR1 MNHEY, CDR2 SMNVEV (reference sequence). The CDR3 sequence: CASSPFGGRASEQFF. CDR3 sequence (DNA): TGTGCCAGCAGTCCCTTTGGCGGGAGGGCTAGTGAGCAGTTCTTC.

Written as DNA, the CDR3 is TGCGCCAGCAGCCCGGGACTAGCGGGGGCGAACACCGGGGAGCTGTTTTTT. As protein: CASSPGLAGANTGELFF. The chain links TRBV5-1 to TRBJ2-2; the match to TRBD2 covers 14 bases. This CDR3 spans 17 amino acids. The germline V gene encodes CDR1 SGHRS and CDR2 YFSETQ. V shed 4 bases, J shed 0 bases, and the junction held 2 bases outside the gene matches.

This sequence joins TRBV6-5 and TRBJ2-7; D not resolved. V was shortened by 2 bases and J by 1 base, with 6 bases between the two germline ends. Germline loops: CDR1 MNHEY, CDR2 SVGAGI. The CDR3 spans 13 residues. The CDR3, as DNA: TGTGCCAGCAGTTACGACGGATCCTACGAGCAGTACTTC. The encoded protein is CASSYDGSYEQYF.

J is TRBJ1-6 and V is TRBV5-1; D is possibly TRBD1 (5 bases). V was shortened by 0 bases and J by 6 bases, with 13 bases between the two germline ends. The CDR3 runs to 16 residues. Germline CDR1 reads SGHRS; CDR2 reads YFSETQ. In DNA, the CDR3 is TGCGCCAGCAGCTTGGGTGGGGCAAAGCTTAATTCACCCCTCCACTTT. Translated: CASSLGGAKLNSPLHF.

V and J are TRBV5-4 and TRBJ1-1; D is undetermined. The V gene's germline CDR1 is SGHNT and CDR2 YYREEE (reference sequence). This CDR3 is built from 12 residues. V dropped 1 base and J dropped 7 bases, with 8 bases sitting between them. CDR3: CASSLSGYEAFF. As DNA, the CDR3 is TGTGCCAGCAGCTTGTCTGGGTATGAAGCTTTCTTT.

The chain employs TRBV7-2 and TRBJ1-6; weak D call: TRBD1 (5 bases). CDR1 is SGHTA and CDR2 is FQGNSA in the germline V gene. Trimming cost V 6 bases and J 10 bases, with 22 bases left between them. The CDR3 sequence is 16 residues long. The CDR3 DNA follows: TGTGCCAGCAGACAGGACGCCTCCTCCCTTTGGTCACCCCTCCACTTT. Translating gives CASRQDASSLWSPLHF. Full variable domain (remainder filled in from reference TRBV7-2 and TRBJ1-6): GAGVSQSPSNKVTEKGKDVELRCDPISGHTALYWYRQSLGQGLEFLIYFQGNSAPDKSGLPSDRFSAERTGGSVSTLTIQRTQQEDSAVYLCASRQDASSLWSPLHFGNGTRLTVT.

This chain connects TRBV2 to TRBJ2-1; D gene uncertain. The ends were cut back, 7 bases at V and 10 bases at J, with 17 bases in the middle. Germline CDR1 reads SNHLY; CDR2 reads FYNNEI. This CDR3 is 13 amino acids long. The CDR3 DNA follows: TGTGCCAGCATAGGAATCCGTTATGGGGAGCAGTTCTTC. It yields the protein CASIGIRYGEQFF. Drawing the rest from reference TRBV2 and TRBJ2-1, the complete variable domain is EPEVTQTPSHQVTQMGQEVILRCVPISNHLYFYWYRQILGQKVEFLVSFYNNEISEKSEIFDDQFSVERPDGSNFTLKIRSTKLEDSAMYFCASIGIRYGEQFFGPGTRLTVL.

The rearrangement joins TRBV7-9 to TRBJ1-2; 7 nucleotides match TRBD1. V lost 5 bases to trimming and J lost 0 bases; unmatched junction nucleotides: 6. CDR1 and CDR2 from the germline V gene are SEHNR and FQNEAQ (reference sequence). CDR3 length equals 15 residues. As DNA, the CDR3 is TGTGCCAGCAGCAACCGGGACAGCGCTAACTATGGCTACACCTTC. It is translated as CASSNRDSANYGYTF.

The chain joins TRBV3-1 (or the pseudogene TRBV3-2) to TRBJ1-1; possible D gene TRBD1, 5 bases. The ends were cut back, 0 bases at V and 9 bases at J, with 11 bases in the middle. CDR3 length equals 13 residues. From germline, CDR1 is LGHDT and CDR2 YNNKEL (reference sequence). The CDR3 here is CASSQEGDGKAFF. For the CDR3, the DNA is TGTGCCAGCAGCCAAGAAGGGGACGGAAAAGCTTTCTTT.

The chain links TRBV6-5 to TRBJ2-5; TRBD2 might be the D (5 bases). CDR3 length: 16 residues. Germline V lookup: CDR1 MNHEY, CDR2 SVGAGI. Deletions cut 2 bases from V and 3 bases from J, with 16 bases between. CDR3 in amino acids: CASSYLSRGTKETQYF. The CDR3 DNA is TGTGCCAGCAGTTACCTTTCCCGGGGTACTAAAGAGACCCAGTACTTC.

This clone appeared a single time. The chain carries TRBV2 and TRBJ1-2, with a weak D call TRBD1 (5 bases). Trimming left V 6 bases short and J 4 bases short, with 9 bases between. The CDR3 length is 12 residues. Germline CDR1 and CDR2: SNHLY and FYNNEI. The CDR3 loop is CASRRQGYGYTF. Written as DNA, the CDR3 is TGTGCCAGCAGGCGGCAGGGCTATGGCTACACCTTC.

This chain uses TRBV28 with TRBJ1-2; D gene uncertain. This CDR3 is built from 16 residues. Germline V lookup: CDR1 MDHEN, CDR2 SYDVKM. Trimming removed 5 bases from V and 0 bases from J, with 16 bases in between. The CDR3 DNA reads TGTGCCAGCAGTGAGACTCTTAGGGTTTCTAACTATGGCTACACCTTC. This encodes CASSETLRVSNYGYTF.

CDR3 bases: TGTGCCTGGACACAGGGTGGGGACGAGCAGTACTTC. Its protein is CAWTQGGDEQYF. The J gene is TRBJ2-7, the V gene TRBV30; a possible D gene is TRBD1 (6 bases). V dropped 4 bases and J dropped 5 bases, with 12 bases sitting between them. Germline V gene lookup returns CDR1 GTSNPN and CDR2 SVGIG (reference sequence). The length of the CDR3 is 12 residues.